The TCR beta chain described here comes from a study of T cell responses to AZD1222 COVID-19 vaccine. Sequencing used immunoSEQ multiplex PCR; TCRdb keeps in-frame clones, though not all of them. The sample has under 200,000 clones, under 95% seen once; the top ten hold 1.3%. V shed 5 bases and J 4 bases; nucleotides not matched to a gene: 14. The germline V gene has CDR1 MGHRA and CDR2 YSYEKL. CDR3 size: 19 residues. V is TRBV4-1 and J is TRBJ2-5; 15 bases map to TRBD2. The input for sequencing was peripheral blood, taken 28 days after the second AZD1222 dose. The TCR was taken from an adult who received the AZD1222 COVID-19 vaccine. CDR3 residues: CASSTPGLAGGPGRETQYF. The CDR3, as DNA: TGCGCCAGCAGCACCCCAGGACTAGCGGGAGGGCCGGGGCGAGAGACCCAGTACTTC.